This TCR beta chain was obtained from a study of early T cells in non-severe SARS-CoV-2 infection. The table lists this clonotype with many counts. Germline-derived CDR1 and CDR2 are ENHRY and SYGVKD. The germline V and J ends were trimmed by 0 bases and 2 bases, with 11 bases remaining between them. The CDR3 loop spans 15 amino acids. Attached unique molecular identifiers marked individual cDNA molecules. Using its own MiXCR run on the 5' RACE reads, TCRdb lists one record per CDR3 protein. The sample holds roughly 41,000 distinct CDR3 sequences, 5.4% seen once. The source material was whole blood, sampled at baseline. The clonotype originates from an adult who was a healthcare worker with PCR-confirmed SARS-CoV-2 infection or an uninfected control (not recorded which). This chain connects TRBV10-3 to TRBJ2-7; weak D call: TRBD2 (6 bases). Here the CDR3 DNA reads TGTGCCATCAGTGAGTCCCGGGGCGGGACCTACGAGCAGTACTTC. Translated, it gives CAISESRGGTYEQYF.